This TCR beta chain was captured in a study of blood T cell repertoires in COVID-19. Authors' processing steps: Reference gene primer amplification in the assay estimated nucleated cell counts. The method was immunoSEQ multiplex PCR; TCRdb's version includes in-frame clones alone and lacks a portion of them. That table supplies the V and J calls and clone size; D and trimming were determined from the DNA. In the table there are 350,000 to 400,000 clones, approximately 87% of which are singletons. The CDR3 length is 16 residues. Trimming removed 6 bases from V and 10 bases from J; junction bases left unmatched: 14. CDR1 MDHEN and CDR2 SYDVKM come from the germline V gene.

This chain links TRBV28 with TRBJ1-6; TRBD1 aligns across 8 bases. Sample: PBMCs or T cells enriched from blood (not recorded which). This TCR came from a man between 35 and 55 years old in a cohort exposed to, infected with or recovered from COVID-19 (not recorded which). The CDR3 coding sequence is TGTGCCAGCAGCACTCCCCACAGGGGGAATTTCTCACCCCTCCACTTT. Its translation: CASSTPHRGNFSPLHF.